This TCR beta chain was sequenced for a study of T cell responses to AZD1222 COVID-19 vaccine. The study's findings and limits: Vaccine-related CD4 TCRs covered spike, predominating at 160-218 and 743-854.

Turning to this clone: The antigen is undetermined.

The germline CDR1 and CDR2 sequences are ENHRY and SYGVKD. Trimming took 0 bases from V and 3 from J, leaving 5 bases between them. The CDR3 spans 13 residues. Profiling relied on immunoSEQ multiplex PCR, and the TCRdb table lists in-frame clones only, not all of them. The sample has 130,000 or so clones, 80% to 95% seen once. This TCR was recovered from an adult who received the AZD1222 COVID-19 vaccine. This sequence joins TRBV10-3 and TRBJ2-5; D uncertain. Sequences were derived from peripheral blood, sampled 28 days after the second AZD1222 dose. CDR3 in DNA: TGTGCCATCAGTGAGTCGGATAAAGAGACCCAGTACTTC. Translated, it gives CAISESDKETQYF.